These 31 T cell receptor beta chains originate from one sample sequenced in a study of blood T cell repertoires in COVID-19. TCRdb keeps only in-frame clones here, not all; method: immunoSEQ multiplex PCR. Found here are over 130,000 clones, about 90% of them singletons; the top ten hold approximately 4.1%. The sample comprised peripheral blood. The receptors here all came from a woman aged 55-70 years with active or convalescent COVID-19.

The chain joins TRBV19 to TRBJ2-2; tentatively, D is TRBD1 (6 bases). From germline, CDR1 is LNHDA and CDR2 SQIVND (reference sequence). The length of the CDR3 is 14 residues. V lost 4 bases, J lost 0 bases, and 6 bases lay in between. The CDR3 protein is CASSRTANTGELFF. CDR3 coding DNA: TGTGCCAGTAGTAGGACAGCGAACACCGGGGAGCTGTTTTTT.

The rearrangement uses TRBV7-2 and TRBJ2-5, with D unclear. V was cut by 5 bases and J by 1 base, with 5 bases left in between. CDR1 is SGHTA, CDR2 FQGNSA, per germline. The CDR3 contains 12 residues. For the CDR3, the DNA is TGTGCCAGCAGCGCTAGCCAAGAGACCCAGTACTTC. It is translated as CASSASQETQYF.

The V gene is TRBV5-1, the J gene TRBJ1-6; the D is unclear. Germline assignment: CDR1 SGHRS and CDR2 YFSETQ. V was trimmed by 5 bases and J by 5 bases, leaving 11 bases between them. This CDR3 has 14 residues. CDR3 DNA: TGCGCCAGCAGGAAACGGGAGAATAATTCACCCCTCCACTTT. It is translated as CASRKRENNSPLHF.

The chain employs TRBV6-2 or TRBV6-3 and TRBJ1-2; tentatively, D is TRBD1 (6 bases). The CDR3 is 14 amino acids. Per the germline V gene, CDR1 is MNHEY and CDR2 is SVGEGT. V was shortened by 4 bases and J by 5 bases, with 14 bases between the two germline ends. CDR3 in amino acids: CASSSGTTSYGYTF. The CDR3 nucleotides are TGTGCCAGCAGTTCCGGGACAACAAGTTATGGCTACACCTTC.

The chain is built from TRBV5-1 and TRBJ2-4; D is unresolved. V was clipped by 0 bases and J by 7 bases, with 8 bases between them. Germline assignment: CDR1 SGHRS and CDR2 YFSETQ. The CDR3 length is 13 residues. In DNA form, the CDR3 reads TGCGCCAGCAGCTTGGACTCGATGAACATTCAGTACTTC. Protein: CASSLDSMNIQYF.

The rearrangement uses TRBV4-3 and TRBJ2-5; the D gene is possibly TRBD2 (6 bases). V lost 3 bases to trimming and J lost 3 bases, with 11 bases between them. Germline V gene data show CDR1 as LGHNA and CDR2 as YSLEER. The CDR3 is 14 residues long. The DNA for the CDR3 is TGCGCCAGCAGCCAGGGGACTGTTGAAGAGACCCAGTACTTC. This codes for CASSQGTVEETQYF.

The chain is built from TRBV6-6 and TRBJ2-7; possible D gene TRBD2, 5 bases. Trimming took 0 bases from V and 2 from J, leaving 11 bases between them. The CDR3 covers 15 residues. CDR1 and CDR2 from the germline V gene are MNHNY and SVGAGI (reference sequence). CDR3 sequence: CASSYSLGGTYEQYF. The CDR3 coding sequence is TGTGCCAGCAGTTACTCGCTAGGAGGCACCTACGAGCAGTACTTC.

V usage is TRBV2 and J usage is TRBJ2-3; maybe TRBD2 (5 bases). The length of the CDR3 is 15 residues. V dropped 7 bases and J dropped 1 base, with 15 bases sitting between them. From germline, CDR1 is SNHLY and CDR2 FYNNEI. The CDR3 nucleotides are TGTGCCAGCACGGCGTTAGGAGGCCGCACAGATACGCAGTATTTT. Translated, it gives CASTALGGRTDTQYF.

This sequence joins TRBV19 and TRBJ2-6; the D gene is possibly TRBD1 (5 bases). Germline CDR1 reads LNHDA; CDR2 reads SQIVND (reference sequence). Trimming removed 3 bases from V and 0 bases from J, with 15 bases in between. This CDR3 is 18 amino acids long. CDR3: CASSIGASSFSGANVLTF. The CDR3 bases are TGTGCCAGTAGTATTGGGGCCAGTTCCTTCTCTGGGGCCAACGTCCTGACTTTC.

The chain links TRBV5-1 to TRBJ2-3; TRBD2 matches 16 bases. This CDR3 has 19 residues. V was pared by 4 bases and J by 4 bases, with 12 bases of the junction left unmatched. Germline assignment: CDR1 SGHRS and CDR2 YFSETQ. CDR3 residues: CASSPGTSGGAGLADTQYF. As DNA, the CDR3 is TGCGCCAGCAGCCCCGGGACTAGCGGGGGGGCAGGTCTGGCAGATACGCAGTATTTT.

V is TRBV13 and J is TRBJ2-3; TRBD2 might be the D (8 bases). CDR3 length: 17 amino acids. V lost 5 bases and J lost 0, with 18 bases in between. Germline V gene sequence: CDR1 PRHDT, CDR2 FYEKMQ (reference sequence). CDR3 sequence reads: CASSQGVAGPSTDTQYF. CDR3 nucleotide sequence: TGTGCCAGCAGCCAGGGGGTAGCGGGGCCTAGCACAGATACGCAGTATTTT. The full variable domain, rest sourced from reference TRBV13 and TRBJ2-3, is AAGVIQSPRHLIKEKRETATLKCYPIPRHDTVYWYQQGPGQDPQFLISFYEKMQSDKGSIPDRFSAQQFSDYHSELNMSSLELGDSALYFCASSQGVAGPSTDTQYFGPGTRLTVL.

The chain carries TRBV5-5 and TRBJ1-5; no clear D gene. This CDR3 is 14 amino acids long. From germline, CDR1 is SGHKS and CDR2 YYEKEE (reference sequence). V shed 2 bases and J shed 0 bases, with 6 bases lying between them. CDR3 residues: CASSLTDSNQPQHF. DNA of the CDR3: TGTGCCAGCAGCTTAACAGATAGCAATCAGCCCCAGCATTTT.

V gene TRBV6-5 combines with J gene TRBJ2-3; TRBD1 aligns across 9 bases. The V and J ends lost 6 bases and 9 bases, in that order; junction bases with no gene match: 7. Germline V gene sequence: CDR1 MNHEY, CDR2 SVGAGI. The CDR3 spans 13 residues. The CDR3 here is CASSGTGSATQYF. The CDR3 DNA follows: TGTGCCAGCAGCGGGACAGGGTCGGCGACGCAGTATTTT.

The count of this clone is one. V usage is TRBV19 and J usage is TRBJ1-5, with TRBD1 matching over 7 bases. The V and J ends lost 6 bases and 4 bases, in that order; junction bases with no gene match: 9. This CDR3 contains 15 residues. Germline lookup yields CDR1 LNHDA and CDR2 SQIVND (reference sequence). This CDR3 reads CASRAPTGLNQPQHF. In DNA form, the CDR3 reads TGTGCCAGTAGGGCGCCGACAGGGTTGAATCAGCCCCAGCATTTT.

V is TRBV5-6 and J is TRBJ1-3, with 12 nucleotides matching TRBD1. The length of the CDR3 is 18 residues. Trimming removed 3 bases from V and 3 bases from J; junction bases left unmatched: 10. Per the germline V gene, CDR1 is SGHDT and CDR2 is YYEEEE. Here the CDR3 reads CASSSPGTGGWIGNTIYF. The CDR3 DNA is TGTGCCAGCAGCTCACCCGGGACAGGGGGCTGGATTGGAAACACCATATATTTT.

The rearrangement uses TRBV7-2 and TRBJ2-3, with D unresolved. Trimming removed 3 bases from V and 4 bases from J, with 14 bases in between. CDR3 length equals 15 residues. Germline-derived CDR1 and CDR2 are SGHTA and FQGNSA. The CDR3 is CASSLVGGMADTQYF. CDR3 DNA: TGTGCCAGCAGCTTGGTTGGTGGCATGGCAGATACGCAGTATTTT.

This clone was recorded once. The J gene is TRBJ1-1, the V gene TRBV10-3; D may be TRBD1 (6 bases). The germline gives CDR1 ENHRY, CDR2 SYGVKD. The V end was cut by 0 bases, the J end by 8 bases, with 13 bases between. The CDR3 spans 14 residues. The CDR3 sequence: CAISESNGTPEAFF. CDR3 bases: TGTGCCATCAGTGAGTCGAATGGGACACCCGAAGCTTTCTTT.

J is TRBJ1-1 and V is TRBV5-6, with D possibly TRBD1 on 5 matching bases. Germline loops: CDR1 SGHDT, CDR2 YYEEEE. Trimming removed 2 bases from V and 5 bases from J, with 16 bases in between. The CDR3 has 15 residues. In nucleotides, the CDR3 is TGTGCCAGCAGCTTTAGACTCGCGGGGGGTACTGAAGCTTTCTTT. This encodes CASSFRLAGGTEAFF. The whole variable domain, filled in from reference TRBV5-6 and TRBJ1-1, reads DAGVTQSPTHLIKTRGQQVTLRCSPKSGHDTVSWYQQALGQGPQFIFQYYEEEERQRGNFPDRFSGHQFPNYSSELNVNALLLGDSALYLCASSFRLAGGTEAFFGQGTRLTVV.

The chain uses TRBV6-5 and TRBJ2-3, with 8 bases identical to TRBD2. The CDR3 consists of 15 residues. J was trimmed by 0 bases and V by 7 bases; bases with no gene match: 6. Germline V gives CDR1 MNHEY, CDR2 SVGAGI. This CDR3 is CASTRGGGSTDTQYF. The CDR3 DNA sequence: TGTGCCAGCACTAGGGGCGGGGGGAGCACAGATACGCAGTATTTT.

This rearrangement joins TRBV9 to TRBJ2-7; D is uncertain. The CDR3 spans 16 residues. The V and J ends lost 4 bases and 1 base respectively, with 18 bases between them. CDR1 is SGDLS, CDR2 YYNGEE, per germline. As DNA, the CDR3 is TGTGCCAGCAGCCCGAATCACCTCGGCGGTTCCTACGAGCAGTACTTC. It specifies CASSPNHLGGSYEQYF.

V is TRBV27 and J is TRBJ1-6, with a weak D call TRBD1 (6 bases). This CDR3 has 16 amino acids. From germline, CDR1 is MNHEY and CDR2 SMNVEV (reference sequence). Trimming removed 7 bases from V and 5 bases from J, with 18 bases in between. CDR3 DNA sequence: TGTGCCAGCAAAAAACAAGGGGGGGCCGATAATTCACCCCTCCACTTT. As protein: CASKKQGGADNSPLHF.

V usage is TRBV6-5 and J usage is TRBJ2-7, with unresolved D. CDR1 MNHEY and CDR2 SVGAGI come from the germline V gene. V shed 5 bases and J shed 6 bases, with 14 bases lying between them. This CDR3 comprises 13 residues. The CDR3 sequence is CASSMSSSGEQYF. For the CDR3, the DNA is TGTGCCAGCAGTATGTCCAGTTCTGGCGAGCAGTACTTC.

The V gene is TRBV6-2 or TRBV6-3, the J gene TRBJ2-7; 9 bases map to TRBD2. CDR3 size: 11 residues. Germline V gives CDR1 MNHEY, CDR2 SVGEGT. Trimming cost V 5 bases and J 12 bases; bases outside gene matches: 5. The CDR3 DNA follows: TGTGCCAGCAGTACCCGACTAGCGGTGTACTTC. This translates into CASSTRLAVYF.

This clone was detected once. The gene calls are TRBV19 and TRBJ2-5, with D hard to call. Germline V gene lookup returns CDR1 LNHDA and CDR2 SQIVND (reference sequence). Trimming cost V 3 bases and J 2 bases, with 7 bases left between them. The CDR3 has 13 residues. The CDR3 spells CASSMGNQETQYF. CDR3 coding DNA: TGTGCCAGTAGTATGGGCAATCAAGAGACCCAGTACTTC.

The chain employs TRBV6-5 and TRBJ1-1, with D hard to call. The germline gives CDR1 MNHEY, CDR2 SVGAGI. Trimming pared 10 bases from V and 1 base from J, leaving 10 bases between. The CDR3 totals 12 residues. For the CDR3, the DNA is TGTGCCACCACTAGACAGAACACTGAAGCTTTCTTT. Residues: CATTRQNTEAFF.

V and J are TRBV19 and TRBJ2-7; TRBD1 matches 7 bases. This CDR3 has 14 residues. V lost 4 bases and J lost 5; bases outside the gene matches: 8. CDR1 and CDR2 from the germline V gene are LNHDA and SQIVND (reference sequence). CDR3 nucleotide sequence: TGTGCCAGTAGTAAAGACAGGGTACAAGACGAGCAGTACTTC. This gives the protein CASSKDRVQDEQYF.

The V call is TRBV20-1, the J call TRBJ2-5, with 8 bases lining up with TRBD1. The CDR3 covers 14 residues. V trimming: 3 bases; J trimming: 3 bases; junction bases outside the gene matches: 6. CDR1 is DFQATT and CDR2 is SNEGSKA in the germline V gene (reference sequence). DNA for the CDR3: TGCAGTGCTAGTCCGGCGACAGGGGAAGAGACCCAGTACTTC. It encodes CSASPATGEETQYF.

The rearrangement links TRBV7-2 to TRBJ2-5; maybe TRBD1 (6 bases). In germline, CDR1 is SGHTA, CDR2 FQGNSA. Trimming removed 2 bases from V and 2 bases from J, with 18 bases in between. The length of the CDR3 is 17 residues. This CDR3 reads CASSLSHRRGWQETQYF. The CDR3 DNA follows: TGTGCCAGCAGCTTATCTCACCGCAGGGGTTGGCAAGAGACCCAGTACTTC.

This clone was counted only a few times. V is TRBV5-8 and J is TRBJ2-3, with a weak D call TRBD2 (6 bases). Germline lookup yields CDR1 SGHTS and CDR2 YDEGEE. With 5 bases removed from V and 4 bases from J, the gap between germline ends came to 17 bases. The CDR3 has 15 residues. The CDR3 region is CASREGRQASDTQYF. CDR3 DNA sequence: TGTGCCAGCAGGGAGGGACGGCAAGCCTCAGATACGCAGTATTTT. The whole variable domain, remainder taken from reference TRBV5-8 and TRBJ2-3, is EAGVTQSPTHLIKTRGQQATLRCSPISGHTSVYWYQQALGLGLQFLLWYDEGEERNRGNFPPRFSGRQFPNYSSELNVNALELEDSALYLCASREGRQASDTQYFGPGTRLTVL.

The V and J genes are TRBV7-8 and TRBJ2-7, with TRBD1 matching 8 bases. The CDR3 covers 15 residues. V lost 1 base and J lost 6; bases outside the gene matches: 8. The germline V gene encodes CDR1 SGHVS and CDR2 FQNEAQ. The CDR3 spells CASSLDAGTGSEQYF. DNA of the CDR3: TGTGCCAGCAGCTTAGACGCCGGGACAGGCAGCGAGCAGTACTTC.

The rearrangement links TRBV2 to TRBJ2-3; tentatively, D is TRBD2 (5 bases). V lost 7 bases and J 2 bases, leaving 13 bases between the germline ends. This CDR3 has 14 amino acids. Germline V gene data show CDR1 as SNHLY and CDR2 as FYNNEI. CDR3 sequence reads: CASIERSSTDTQYF. The CDR3 nucleotides are TGTGCCAGCATCGAGCGGTCGTCCACAGATACGCAGTATTTT.